A single sample gave rise to the 22 T cell receptor beta chains below, sequenced in a study of blood T cells in healthy people across ages. The second PCR ran roughly 7 to 12 cycles with a sample-barcoded 5' primer and J-beta primers. TCRdb re-called the 5' RACE reads with MiXCR, one entry per CDR3 protein. The data contain a few hundred thousand distinct CDR3 sequences, 52% of them seen just once; the ten biggest clones take up approximately 51%. The specimen was blood. The receptors derive from a man aged 55-75 years in good health.

The chain employs TRBV10-3 and TRBJ2-3; D gene unclear. The V end lost 6 bases, the J end lost 1 base, and 8 bases lay between the germline ends. The CDR3 is 13 residues long. Germline lookup yields CDR1 ENHRY and CDR2 SYGVKD. CDR3 nucleotide sequence: TGTGCCATCAGGCCCCAGGGCACAGATACGCAGTATTTT. Translated, it gives CAIRPQGTDTQYF.

The chain joins TRBV20-1 to TRBJ2-1; 10 positions agree with TRBD1. The J segment lost 7 bases and the V segment lost 5 bases, leaving 5 bases of the junction unmatched. There are 13 residues in the CDR3. CDR1 DFQATT and CDR2 SNEGSKA come from the germline V gene (reference sequence). CDR3 sequence: CSAPWDRGNEQFF. The CDR3 nucleotides are TGCAGTGCTCCTTGGGACAGGGGAAATGAGCAGTTCTTC.

The chain employs TRBV20-1 and TRBJ1-1; tentatively, D is TRBD1 (5 bases). The CDR3 has 14 residues. V lost 7 bases and J 4 bases, leaving 19 bases between the germline ends. Germline V gene data show CDR1 as DFQATT and CDR2 as SNEGSKA (reference sequence). CDR3 amino acids: CSGSSVQGFTEAFF. CDR3 DNA: TGCAGTGGTAGTTCTGTTCAGGGTTTCACTGAAGCTTTCTTT.

V gene TRBV24-1 combines with J gene TRBJ2-5; the match to TRBD2 covers 9 bases. Germline V gene sequence: CDR1 KGHDR, CDR2 SFDVKD. V lost 3 bases to trimming and J lost 5 bases; unmatched junction nucleotides: 9. CDR3 length: 16 residues. The CDR3 loop reads CATSDQELAGRETQYF. For the CDR3, the DNA is TGTGCCACCAGTGATCAGGAACTAGCGGGTAGGGAGACCCAGTACTTC.

This clonotype has just a few counts. The J gene is TRBJ2-7, the V gene TRBV24-1; D uncertain. Germline V gives CDR1 KGHDR, CDR2 SFDVKD. V shed 3 bases and J shed 6 bases, with 8 bases lying between them. CDR3 length: 12 amino acids. The DNA of the CDR3 is TGTGCCACCAGTGATCCTGCTTCCGAGCAGTACTTC. Translating gives CATSDPASEQYF.

The gene calls are TRBV10-3 and TRBJ2-7; D is unclear. The end of the DNA is better explained by TRBJ2-5, so the J call may be wrong. The CDR3 is made up of 13 amino acids. Germline-derived CDR1 and CDR2 are ENHRY and SYGVKD. The CDR3, as DNA: TGTGCCATCAGTCCGAACGGAAAAGGGACCCAGTACTTC. Amino acids: CAISPNGKGTQYF.

This clonotype was recorded a few times. This may be a read error, as it is one base from a much larger clone. The chain uses TRBV21-1 and TRBJ2-7. TRBV21-1 is an annotated pseudogene. This CDR3 has 10 amino acids. CDR3: CASSNYEQYF. As DNA, the CDR3 is TGTGCCAGCAGCAACTACGAGCAGTACTTC.

The chain is built from TRBV20-1 and TRBJ2-1; 7 bases agree with TRBD1. Germline assignment: CDR1 DFQATT and CDR2 SNEGSKA (reference sequence). The CDR3 covers 14 residues. Trimming cost V 2 bases and J 2 bases; bases outside gene matches: 3. The CDR3 coding sequence is TGCAGTGCTAGAAGGGGGCGACCCTACAATGAGCAGTTCTTC. Its protein is CSARRGRPYNEQFF.

The chain employs TRBV20-1 and TRBJ1-4, with 7 bases lining up with TRBD1. Germline loops: CDR1 DFQATT, CDR2 SNEGSKA (reference sequence). CDR3 size: 14 residues. Trimming removed 0 bases from V and 4 bases from J; junction bases left unmatched: 2. Written as DNA, the CDR3 is TGCAGTGCTAGAGATAGGGGGCATAATGAAAAACTGTTTTTT. This encodes CSARDRGHNEKLFF.

The chain combines TRBV30 with TRBJ2-7; 8 positions agree with TRBD2. The CDR3 consists of 13 residues. After removal of 3 bases from V and 3 bases from J, the junction contained 4 bases not matched to a gene. Germline V lookup: CDR1 GTSNPN, CDR2 SVGIG (reference sequence). Here the CDR3 reads CAWSGGEDYEQYF. CDR3 DNA sequence: TGTGCCTGGAGCGGGGGGGAGGACTACGAGCAGTACTTC.

The rearrangement links TRBV25-1 to TRBJ2-1; D is possibly TRBD1 (5 bases). The V end was cut by 2 bases, the J end by 6 bases, with 14 bases between. This CDR3 comprises 15 residues. Germline loops: CDR1 MGHDK, CDR2 SYGVNS. CDR3: CASSESQGYPNEQFF. The CDR3 region has the DNA TGTGCCAGCAGTGAAAGCCAGGGTTACCCCAATGAGCAGTTCTTC. Full variable domain (missing parts from reference TRBV25-1 and TRBJ2-1): EADIYQTPRYLVIGTGKKITLECSQTMGHDKMYWYQQDPGMELHLIHYSYGVNSTEKGDLSSESTVSRIRTEHFPLTLESARPSHTSQYLCASSESQGYPNEQFFGPGTRLTVL.

V is TRBV4-3 and J is TRBJ1-5, with 7 bases aligning to TRBD1. Trimming took 0 bases from V and 1 from J; bases not matched to a gene: 6. Germline CDR1 reads LGHNA; CDR2 reads YSLEER. The CDR3 is 17 residues long. Here the CDR3 DNA reads TGCGCCAGCAGCCAAGATCACTTGACAGGGAGCAATCAGCCCCAGCATTTT. It yields the protein CASSQDHLTGSNQPQHF.

V gene TRBV14 combines with J gene TRBJ2-6, with 7 bases aligning to TRBD1. The CDR3 extends over 19 amino acids. CDR1 is SGHDN and CDR2 is FVKESK in the germline V gene. Trimming cost V 1 base and J 1 base; bases outside gene matches: 10. This chain's CDR3 is CASSQGPHRGGSGANVLTF. The DNA for the CDR3 is TGTGCCAGCAGCCAAGGCCCCCACAGGGGCGGATCTGGGGCCAACGTCCTGACTTTC.

The gene calls are TRBV11-2 and TRBJ2-3, with 7 bases aligning to TRBD1. CDR3 length: 14 residues. The germline CDR1 and CDR2 sequences are SGHAT and FQNNGV. Trimming took 1 base from V and 6 from J; bases not matched to a gene: 4. CDR3 nucleotide sequence: TGTGCCAGCAGCTTAGGTGGACAGGCGGATACGCAGTATTTT. Translation: CASSLGGQADTQYF.

CDR3 sequence (DNA): TGCGCCAGCAGCAACGGACTAGCGGGTACGAACATTCAGTACTTC. Protein product: CASSNGLAGTNIQYF. This rearrangement joins TRBV5-1 to TRBJ2-4, with 11 bases aligning to TRBD2. Looked up from germline, CDR1 is SGHRS and CDR2 is YFSETQ. The CDR3 is 15 amino acids. Unmatched junction bases numbered 7, after V lost 4 bases and J lost 7 bases.

The V call is TRBV20-1, the J call TRBJ1-1; D is uncertain. The CDR3 runs to 12 residues. V was cut by 4 bases and J by 4 bases, with 10 bases left in between. Germline V gene data show CDR1 as DFQATT and CDR2 as SNEGSKA (reference sequence). As DNA, the CDR3 is TGCAGTGCTATGGGGTTGAGCACTGAAGCTTTCTTT. Its protein is CSAMGLSTEAFF.

The chain joins TRBV20-1 to TRBJ2-1, with D perhaps matching TRBD2 (5 bases). The CDR3 sequence is 14 residues long. Looked up from germline, CDR1 is DFQATT and CDR2 is SNEGSKA (reference sequence). The ends were cut back, 7 bases at V and 6 bases at J, with 19 bases in the middle. For the CDR3, the DNA is TGCAGTGGACGAGGACGAGCGGCACTCAATGAGCAGTTCTTC. Translation gives CSGRGRAALNEQFF.

J is TRBJ1-2 and V is TRBV4-2; 9 nucleotides align to TRBD1. The CDR3 loop spans 16 amino acids. V trimming: 2 bases; J trimming: 0 bases; junction bases outside the gene matches: 4. Per the germline V gene, CDR1 is LGHNA and CDR2 is YNFKEQ. The CDR3 nucleotides read TGTGCCAGCAGCCAACTACAGGGGGCGACTAACTATGGCTACACCTTC. Protein sequence: CASSQLQGATNYGYTF.

This clonotype was counted many times. J is TRBJ2-3 and V is TRBV5-1; 7 bases align to TRBD2. Germline lookup yields CDR1 SGHRS and CDR2 YFSETQ. The CDR3 runs to 18 residues. The trim removed 0 bases at V and 0 bases at J, leaving 10 bases unmatched. Written as DNA, the CDR3 is TGCGCCAGCAGCTTGGCCGAAGGGTGGCGGGAGAGCACAGATACGCAGTATTTT. Protein sequence: CASSLAEGWRESTDTQYF.

This clonotype was seen a few times. V is TRBV28 and J is TRBJ2-7; D gene uncertain. The V end was cut by 6 bases, the J end by 5 bases, with 8 bases between. CDR1 MDHEN and CDR2 SYDVKM come from the germline V gene. The CDR3 is 11 amino acids. This CDR3 reads CASRNLDEQYF. CDR3 DNA: TGTGCCAGCAGGAACTTGGACGAGCAGTACTTC.

The table lists this clonotype with a few counts. The rearrangement uses TRBV3-1 and TRBJ2-5, with 7 bases aligning to TRBD2. V dropped 3 bases and J dropped 5; count of bases not matched to a gene: 3. CDR1 LGHDT and CDR2 YNNKEL come from the germline V gene (reference sequence). There are 13 residues in the CDR3. Here the CDR3 DNA reads TGTGCCAGCAGCCAGGGCGGGAGCGAGACCCAGTACTTC. It translates to CASSQGGSETQYF.

The chain employs TRBV11-3 and TRBJ2-7; 8 bases match TRBD1. Gene TRBJ2-5 matches the end of the DNA better, so the J call may be wrong. The CDR3 is made up of 15 amino acids. Looked up from germline, CDR1 is SGHNT and CDR2 is YENEEA. CDR3 in amino acids: CASSLQTGAAETQYF. CDR3 DNA sequence: TGTGCCAGCAGCTTACAGACAGGGGCTGCGGAGACCCAGTACTTC.